Listed below are T cell receptor beta chains from one sample, sequenced in a study of OX40 agonist ivuxolimab in advanced cancers. Repertoires were generated with immunoSEQ multiplex PCR, while TCRdb's copy carries only in-frame clones and drops some. The sample records roughly 55,000 clones, approximately 80% being singletons. This sample comprised CD4+ or CD8+ T cells sorted from blood, obtained in a trial of the OX40 agonist ivuxolimab. These receptors were collected from an adult with an advanced solid tumor such as melanoma, head and neck, liver or kidney cancer. CDR3s include the opening cysteine and the closing phenylalanine or tryptophan. Each record gives: V gene, D gene, clone size, J gene, CDR3 protein, CDR3 DNA. A D gene is named only where the DNA matches it firmly. Clone size is shown for a subset of rows, as once, few, many or a class of expanded clone.

>TRBV9|-|-|TRBJ2-5
CASSSPLGLETQYF
TGTGCCAGCAGCTCCCCCCTGGGTTTAGAGACCCAGTACTTC
>TRBV12-5|-|-|TRBJ2-5
CASGTAGSARTQYF
TGTGCTAGTGGGACCGCCGGCAGCGCCCGAACCCAGTACTTC
>TRBV28|-|-|TRBJ1-3
CASSLWEGSGSGNTIYF
TGTGCCAGCAGTTTATGGGAGGGGAGCGGATCTGGAAACACCATATATTTT
>TRBV27|TRBD2|-|TRBJ2-1
CASSQGLAGVILGREQFF
TGTGCCAGCAGTCAGGGACTAGCGGGAGTTATTTTGGGGAGGGAGCAGTTCTTC
>TRBV7-2|-|-|TRBJ1-5
CASSHPGGMRNQPQHF
TGTGCCAGCAGCCACCCCGGGGGGATGCGCAATCAGCCCCAGCATTTT
>TRBV30|TRBD1|-|TRBJ1-4
CAWTGTGGIEKLFF
TGTGCCTGGACTGGGACAGGGGGGATTGAAAAACTGTTTTTT
>TRBV2|TRBD1|few|TRBJ1-4
CASSVGQGGKLFF
TGTGCCAGCAGTGTCGGACAGGGGGGAAAACTGTTTTTT
>TRBV6-1|TRBD1|-|TRBJ1-5
CATDPHFGQGGSQHF
TGTGCCACCGACCCCCACTTTGGACAGGGAGGGTCCCAGCATTTT
>TRBV11-3|-|-|TRBJ1-2
CASSSQTNYGYTF
TGTGCCAGCAGCTCCCAGACTAACTATGGCTACACCTTC
>TRBV28|-|-|TRBJ1-1
CASSSPGGTNTEAFF
TGTGCCAGCAGTTCCCCGGGGGGGACCAACACTGAAGCTTTCTTT
>TRBV6-6|TRBD1|-|TRBJ1-1
CASSFIPGQGVDEAFF
TGTGCCAGCAGTTTCATCCCGGGACAGGGGGTGGATGAAGCTTTCTTT
>TRBV5-1|-|-|TRBJ2-1
CASSYTRVFDEQFF
TGCGCCAGCAGCTATACCAGGGTCTTCGATGAGCAGTTCTTC
>TRBV5-5|-|-|TRBJ2-6
CASSLAGTGANVLTF
TGTGCCAGCAGCTTGGCAGGGACCGGGGCCAACGTCCTGACTTTC
>TRBV27|-|-|TRBJ2-1
CASTPHQRDEQFF
TGTGCCAGCACCCCACACCAGAGGGATGAGCAGTTCTTC
>TRBV19|-|-|TRBJ1-2
CASSIGTRFYGYTF
TGTGCCAGTAGTATAGGCACGAGGTTCTATGGCTACACCTTC
>TRBV5-1|-|-|TRBJ1-3
CASSFYGDSGNTIYF
TGCGCCAGCAGCTTTTACGGGGACTCTGGAAACACCATATATTTT
>TRBV14|-|-|TRBJ2-7
CASSPRPGQRDYEQYF
TGTGCCAGCAGCCCCCGGCCAGGGCAAAGGGACTACGAGCAGTACTTC
>TRBV7-2|-|-|TRBJ2-2
CASSLGGADTGELFF
TGTGCCAGCAGCTTAGGGGGGGCCGACACCGGGGAGCTGTTTTTT
>TRBV20-1|-|-|TRBJ1-1
CSAATGRAFF
TGCAGTGCTGCCACAGGGAGGGCTTTCTTT
>TRBV6-6|-|-|TRBJ2-3
CASSYSWMTDTQYF
TGTGCCAGCAGTTACTCCTGGATGACAGATACGCAGTATTTT
>TRBV4-1|TRBD1|-|TRBJ1-5
CASSPLLGTGDSNSNQPQHF
TGCGCCAGCAGCCCCCTCTTGGGGACAGGTGATTCAAATAGCAATCAGCCCCAGCATTTT
>TRBV4-3|TRBD1|-|TRBJ2-7
CASSQDFRPGTALKSYEQYF
TGCGCCAGCAGCCAAGATTTCCGTCCGGGGACAGCGCTCAAATCCTACGAGCAGTACTTC
>TRBV7-2|TRBD2|-|TRBJ2-3
CASSSNLAGNQYF
TGTGCCAGCAGCTCCAATCTAGCGGGAAACCAGTATTTT
>TRBV6-1|-|-|TRBJ2-1
CASSRLWNEQFF
TGTGCCAGCTCGAGGCTCTGGAATGAGCAGTTCTTC
>TRBV9|-|-|TRBJ2-3
CASSVEGRAIDTQYF
TGTGCCAGCAGCGTAGAAGGCAGGGCGATCGATACGCAGTATTTT
>TRBV7-2|-|-|TRBJ2-5
CASSLQGGGETQYF
TGTGCCAGCAGCTTACAGGGGGGCGGCGAGACCCAGTACTTC
>TRBV21-1|-|-|TRBJ2-1
CASSKATPGLAYNEQFF
TGTGCCAGCAGCAAAGCTACCCCGGGACTAGCCTACAATGAGCAGTTCTTC
>TRBV7-6|-|-|TRBJ1-1
CASSPWVGSSTEAFF
TGTGCCAGCAGCCCCTGGGTGGGGAGTAGCACTGAAGCTTTCTTT
>TRBV6-6|-|-|TRBJ1-3
CASSYKGNTIYF
TGTGCCAGCAGTTACAAGGGAAACACCATATATTTT
>TRBV7-2|-|once|TRBJ2-5
CASSSQAGRTQYF
TGTGCCAGCAGCTCTCAGGCAGGGAGGACCCAGTACTTC
>TRBV30|-|-|TRBJ1-3
CAWGGPLGGGNTIYF
TGTGCCTGGGGGGGGCCCCTCGGCGGAGGAAACACCATATATTTT
>TRBV5-4|TRBD1|-|TRBJ1-4
CASSDRVAEKLFF
TGTGCCAGCAGCGACAGGGTAGCCGAAAAACTGTTTTTT
>TRBV19|-|-|TRBJ1-2
CASSNPPATNYGYTF
TGTGCCAGTAGCAACCCCCCAGCCACTAACTATGGCTACACCTTC
>TRBV6-1|-|-|TRBJ1-2
CASRETPDPIGYGYTF
TGTGCCAGCAGAGAAACCCCGGACCCAATTGGGTATGGCTACACCTTC